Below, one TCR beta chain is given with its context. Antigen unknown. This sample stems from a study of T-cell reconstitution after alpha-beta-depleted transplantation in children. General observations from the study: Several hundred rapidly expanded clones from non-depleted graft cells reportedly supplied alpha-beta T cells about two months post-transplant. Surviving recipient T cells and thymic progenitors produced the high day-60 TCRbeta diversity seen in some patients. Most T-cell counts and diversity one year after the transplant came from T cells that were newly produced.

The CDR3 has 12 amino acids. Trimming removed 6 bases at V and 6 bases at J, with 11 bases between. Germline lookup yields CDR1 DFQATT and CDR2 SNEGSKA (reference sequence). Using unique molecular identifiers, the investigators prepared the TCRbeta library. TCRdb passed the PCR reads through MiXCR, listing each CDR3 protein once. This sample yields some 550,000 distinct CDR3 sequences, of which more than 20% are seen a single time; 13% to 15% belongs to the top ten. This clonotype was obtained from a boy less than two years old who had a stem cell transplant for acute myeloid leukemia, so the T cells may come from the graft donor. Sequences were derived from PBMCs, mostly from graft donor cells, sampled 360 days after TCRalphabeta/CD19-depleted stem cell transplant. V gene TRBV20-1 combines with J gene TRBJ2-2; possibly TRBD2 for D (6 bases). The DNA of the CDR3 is TGCAGTGCGAGGCCGGGGGCCGGGGAGCTGTTTTTT. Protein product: CSARPGAGELFF.